Presented here are 7 T cell receptor beta chains from one specimen sequenced in a study of identical twins. TCRdb reanalysed the 5' RACE reads using MiXCR and keeps one entry per CDR3 protein. The sample lists about 250,000 distinct CDR3 sequences; around 15% were seen once. The source material was memory (CD45RO+) T cells sorted from blood. These receptor sequences come from a woman between 18 and 30 years old in good health.

This clonotype was seen more than once but under ten times. The V and J genes are TRBV5-6 and TRBJ2-1; 13 bases align to TRBD2. V lost 4 bases to trimming and J lost 7 bases; unmatched junction nucleotides: 8. CDR1 is SGHDT, CDR2 YYEEEE, per germline. The CDR3 contains 16 residues. The CDR3 loop is CASSPLTSGRRNEQFF. The CDR3 DNA sequence: TGTGCCAGCAGCCCCTTGACTAGCGGGAGGAGAAATGAGCAGTTCTTC.

The chain carries TRBV20-1 and TRBJ2-7; D is possibly TRBD2 (6 bases). Trimming pared 3 bases from V and 0 bases from J, leaving 15 bases between. Germline V gives CDR1 DFQATT, CDR2 SNEGSKA (reference sequence). The length of the CDR3 is 15 residues. In DNA, the CDR3 is TGCAGTGCTAGGGGTAGCGGAAGAAGCTCCTACGAGCAGTACTTC. This gives the protein CSARGSGRSSYEQYF.

This chain joins TRBV6-5 and TRBJ1-1; perhaps TRBD1 as D (6 bases). The CDR3 runs 15 residues. Trimming took 2 bases from V and 0 from J, leaving 10 bases between them. CDR1 MNHEY and CDR2 SVGAGI come from the germline V gene. This CDR3 reads CASSYGGRVNTEAFF. The CDR3 nucleotides read TGTGCCAGCAGTTACGGGGGGCGAGTGAACACTGAAGCTTTCTTT.

The rearrangement joins TRBV3-1 to TRBJ1-2; TRBD1 matches 7 bases. The CDR3 contains 14 residues. Germline-derived CDR1 and CDR2 are LGHDT and YNNKEL (reference sequence). Trimming removed 2 bases from V and 7 bases from J; junction bases left unmatched: 7. This CDR3 is CASSQLGGEIGYTF. In nucleotides, the CDR3 is TGTGCCAGCAGCCAATTAGGGGGCGAAATTGGCTACACCTTC.

CDR3 protein: CASSPSYGGWYEQYF. The DNA for the CDR3 is TGCGCCAGCAGCCCTTCTTATGGGGGCTGGTACGAGCAGTACTTC. The J gene is TRBJ2-7, the V gene TRBV4-3; D is perhaps TRBD1 (6 bases). Between the trimmed V and J ends, which lost 4 bases and 4 bases, there was a span of 17 bases. The CDR3 sequence is 15 residues long. Per germline, CDR1 LGHNA and CDR2 YSLEER.

The CDR3 bases are TGTGCCATCGGAGGCGGGGGGGCCTCTGAGACCCAGTACTTC. Amino acids: CAIGGGGASETQYF. The rearrangement joins TRBV10-3 to TRBJ2-5, with 9 bases lining up with TRBD2. This CDR3 spans 14 amino acids. Per the germline V gene, CDR1 is ENHRY and CDR2 is SYGVKD. After removal of 8 bases from V and 5 bases from J, the junction contained 9 bases not matched to a gene.

V gene TRBV12-3 or TRBV12-4 combines with J gene TRBJ2-5; no clear D gene. The CDR3 loop spans 16 amino acids. With 2 bases removed from V and 3 bases from J, the gap between germline ends came to 16 bases. As DNA, the CDR3 is TGTGCCAGCAGTTTAACGGCAGAAGCGATTAAAGAGACCCAGTACTTC. As protein: CASSLTAEAIKETQYF.